Listed below are T cell receptor beta chains from one sample, sequenced in a study of cytomegalovirus exposure and HLA in healthy donors. Data came from immunoSEQ multiplex PCR; TCRdb stores just in-frame clones and leaves some out. The sample has 95,000 to 150,000 clones; less than 80% are singletons. Input material: PBMCs. Receptors originate from a man in his forties in good health and CMV-seropositive. The CDR3 runs from the conserved cysteine through the conserved F or W. D genes are given only for firm matches. Where a row states a size, it is once, few, many or the class of an expanded clone; other rows omit it.

NA	TRBV9	TRBJ2-7	NA	CASSPRDTYLTEQYF	TGTGCCAGCAGCCCCCGGGACACCTACCTCACCGAGCAGTACTTC
NA	TRBV7-9	TRBJ2-6	NA	CASSLAGEPGANVLTF	TGTGCCAGCAGCTTAGCCGGGGAACCTGGGGCCAACGTCCTGACTTTC
TRBD1	TRBV5-1	TRBJ2-3	NA	CASSGQGTDTQYF	TGCGCCAGCAGCGGACAGGGCACAGATACGCAGTATTTT
TRBD2	TRBV9	TRBJ2-1	NA	CASSVVGTSGSHEQFF	TGTGCCAGCAGCGTAGTCGGGACTAGCGGGAGCCATGAGCAGTTCTTC
NA	TRBV19	TRBJ1-5	NA	CASSTPGHHPYQPQHF	TGTGCCAGTAGTACCCCGGGACACCATCCTTATCAGCCCCAGCATTTT
NA	TRBV5-1	TRBJ1-1	NA	CASSLGPQGVEAFF	TGCGCCAGCAGCTTGGGCCCACAGGGAGTCGAAGCTTTCTTT
NA	TRBV6-1	TRBJ2-3	NA	CASLERSTDTQYF	TGTGCCAGCCTCGAGCGTAGCACAGATACGCAGTATTTT
TRBD2	TRBV7-9	TRBJ2-1	NA	CASSLGSGGPGNEQFF	TGTGCCAGCAGCTTAGGGAGCGGGGGGCCGGGCAATGAGCAGTTCTTC
NA	TRBV19	TRBJ2-1	once	CASGHNEQFF	TGTGCCAGTGGGCATAATGAGCAGTTCTTC
TRBD1	TRBV2	TRBJ2-5	NA	CASSGTGEETQYF	TGTGCCAGCAGTGGAACAGGGGAGGAGACCCAGTACTTC
NA	TRBV7-2	TRBJ2-3	NA	CASSQTGTEDTDTQYF	TGTGCCAGCAGTCAGACCGGGACTGAAGACACAGATACGCAGTATTTT
NA	TRBV7-7	TRBJ2-1	NA	CASSPTVTYNEQFF	TGTGCCAGCAGCCCAACGGTGACCTACAATGAGCAGTTCTTC
NA	TRBV7-9	TRBJ2-5	NA	CASSFGLGVQETQYF	TGTGCCAGCAGCTTCGGGCTAGGGGTACAAGAGACCCAGTACTTC
NA	TRBV2	TRBJ2-1	NA	CASSDSAGLGNEQFF	TGTGCCAGCAGTGATTCTGCGGGGTTAGGAAATGAGCAGTTCTTC
NA	TRBV5-4	TRBJ1-5	NA	CASSLSGAGQPQHF	TGTGCCAGCAGCCTGTCCGGGGCGGGGCAGCCCCAGCATTTT
TRBD2	TRBV27	TRBJ2-7	NA	CASSILSGTSGTYEQYF	TGTGCCAGCAGTATCCTTTCCGGGACTAGCGGGACCTACGAGCAGTACTTC
NA	TRBV2	TRBJ2-1	NA	CASSETGSNEQFF	TGTGCCAGCAGTGAAACAGGGAGCAATGAGCAGTTCTTC
TRBD1	TRBV14	TRBJ1-3	NA	CASSQALGQSSGNTIYF	TGTGCCAGCAGCCAAGCCCTGGGACAGAGCTCTGGAAACACCATATATTTT
NA	TRBV7-8	TRBJ1-6	NA	CASSRQGPFNSPLHF	TGTGCCAGCAGCCGCCAGGGGCCCTTTAATTCACCCCTCCACTTT
NA	TRBV4-1	TRBJ1-2	once	CASSQGQNYGYTF	TGCGCCAGCAGCCAGGGCCAGAACTATGGCTACACCTTC
NA	TRBV6-1	TRBJ2-1	NA	CASTGTSGGRAEQFF	TGTGCCAGCACAGGGACTTCAGGTGGTAGGGCTGAGCAGTTCTTC
NA	TRBV10-3	TRBJ2-1	once	CAISEGRTSQNYNEQFF	TGTGCCATCAGTGAGGGGAGAACTAGCCAGAACTACAATGAGCAGTTCTTC
TRBD1	TRBV5-1	TRBJ1-2	NA	CASSLYSTGGYGYTF	TGCGCCAGCAGCTTGTACTCGACAGGGGGCTATGGCTACACCTTC
NA	TRBV11-3	TRBJ2-3	NA	CASSQGGSTDTQYF	TGTGCCAGCAGCCAGGGGGGTAGCACAGATACGCAGTATTTT
TRBD2	TRBV7-3	TRBJ2-7	NA	CASSLGPSGYEQYF	TGTGCCAGCAGCTTAGGTCCTAGCGGATACGAGCAGTACTTC
TRBD2	TRBV27	TRBJ2-3	few	CASSFSGTSGGQLTHTQYF	TGTGCCAGCAGTTTTTCTGGGACTAGCGGGGGCCAACTCACACATACGCAGTATTTT
NA	TRBV30	TRBJ1-3	NA	CAWLQGRSGNTIYF	TGTGCCTGGCTACAGGGTCGCTCTGGAAACACCATATATTTT
NA	TRBV14	TRBJ1-2	NA	CASSQSISGFGGGYTF	TGTGCCAGCAGCCAATCGATAAGTGGTTTCGGCGGTGGCTACACCTTC
TRBD2	TRBV11-2	TRBJ2-3	NA	CASSLAGSLAGRRTDTQYF	TGTGCCAGCAGCTTAGCTGGTTCTCTAGCGGGACGAAGGACAGATACGCAGTATTTT
NA	TRBV6-5	TRBJ2-7	NA	CASSYGSGRTYEQYF	TGTGCCAGCAGTTACGGTTCAGGGCGGACCTACGAGCAGTACTTC
NA	TRBV28	TRBJ2-1	NA	CASSLIALSSYNEQFF	TGTGCCAGCAGTTTAATCGCCCTGAGCTCCTACAATGAGCAGTTCTTC
TRBD1	TRBV5-1	TRBJ1-6	NA	CASSQRTGTRNSPLHF	TGCGCCAGCAGCCAGAGGACAGGCACCCGAAATTCACCCCTCCACTTT
TRBD1	TRBV28	TRBJ1-2	NA	CASSPPGTDGYTF	TGTGCCAGCAGTCCCCCGGGGACAGATGGCTACACCTTC
NA	TRBV4-3	TRBJ1-5	NA	CASSQEGVGGQPQHF	TGCGCCAGCAGCCAAGAAGGGGTTGGTGGTCAGCCCCAGCATTTT
TRBD1	TRBV7-2	TRBJ2-4	NA	CASSRGQGMAKNIQYF	TGTGCCAGCAGCCGGGGACAGGGAATGGCCAAAAACATTCAGTACTTC
NA	TRBV14	TRBJ1-4	NA	CASSLNTGINEKLFF	TGTGCCAGCAGCCTAAATACAGGGATTAATGAAAAACTGTTTTTT
NA	TRBV5-1	TRBJ2-2	NA	CASRPTSTGELFF	TGCGCCAGCAGGCCCACAAGCACCGGGGAGCTGTTTTTT
NA	TRBV9	TRBJ2-5	NA	CASSVGGSQETQYF	TGTGCCAGCAGCGTAGGAGGGAGCCAAGAGACCCAGTACTTC
TRBD1	TRBV5-1	TRBJ2-6	NA	CASSFPGGAGANVLTF	TGCGCCAGCAGCTTCCCAGGGGGCGCAGGGGCCAACGTCCTGACTTTC
NA	TRBV5-1	TRBJ2-6	NA	CASSSTGSGANVLTF	TGCGCCAGCAGCTCAACAGGGTCTGGGGCCAACGTCCTGACTTTC
TRBD1	TRBV18	TRBJ2-7	NA	CASSPPNRGVPYEQYF	TGTGCCAGCTCACCACCCAACAGGGGGGTTCCCTACGAGCAGTACTTC
TRBD1	TRBV4-1	TRBJ2-4	few	CASSTRGTDQYF	TGCGCCAGCAGCACGCGTGGGACAGATCAGTACTTC
NA	TRBV6-5	TRBJ2-2	few	CASRITRQNTGELFF	TGTGCCAGCAGGATAACCAGACAGAACACCGGGGAGCTGTTTTTT
NA	TRBV7-6	TRBJ2-3	NA	CASSLATGRTDTQYF	TGTGCCAGCAGCTTAGCTACGGGGAGAACAGATACGCAGTATTTT
TRBD1	TRBV5-6	TRBJ2-7	NA	CASSSGTGGFYEQYF	TGTGCCAGCAGCTCGGGGACAGGGGGATTCTACGAGCAGTACTTC
TRBD1	TRBV4-3	TRBJ1-5	NA	CASSQGGGPWEPQHF	TGCGCCAGCAGCCAAGGAGGGGGCCCATGGGAGCCCCAGCATTTT
NA	TRBV9	TRBJ2-4	NA	CASSVGGLGNIQYF	TGTGCCAGCAGCGTAGGGGGACTTGGGAACATTCAGTACTTC
TRBD1	TRBV5-6	TRBJ2-7	few	CASSLAGTGGLYEQYF	TGTGCCAGCAGCTTGGCCGGGACAGGGGGCCTCTACGAGCAGTACTTC
NA	TRBV7-9	TRBJ1-2	NA	CASSPIGAGYTF	TGTGCCAGCAGCCCTATAGGGGCCGGCTACACCTTC